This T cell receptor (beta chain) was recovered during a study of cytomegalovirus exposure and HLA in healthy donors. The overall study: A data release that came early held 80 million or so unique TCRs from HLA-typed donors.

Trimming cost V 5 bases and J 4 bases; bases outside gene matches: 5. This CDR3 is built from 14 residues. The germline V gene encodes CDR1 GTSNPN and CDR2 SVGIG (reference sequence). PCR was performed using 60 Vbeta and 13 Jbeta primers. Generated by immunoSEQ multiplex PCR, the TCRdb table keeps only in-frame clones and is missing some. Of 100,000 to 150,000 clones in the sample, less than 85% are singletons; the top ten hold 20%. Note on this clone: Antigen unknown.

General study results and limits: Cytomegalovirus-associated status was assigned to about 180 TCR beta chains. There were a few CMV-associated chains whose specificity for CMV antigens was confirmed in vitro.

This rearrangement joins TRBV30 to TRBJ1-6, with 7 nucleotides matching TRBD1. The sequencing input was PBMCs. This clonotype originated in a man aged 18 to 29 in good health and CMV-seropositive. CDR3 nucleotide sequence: TGTGCCTGGCAGGGACAGCCTTATAATTCACCCCTCCACTTT. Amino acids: CAWQGQPYNSPLHF. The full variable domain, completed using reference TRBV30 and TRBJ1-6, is SQTIHQWPATLVQPVGSPLSLECTVEGTSNPNLYWYRQAAGRGLQLLFYSVGIGQISSEVPQNLSASRPQDRQFILSSKKLLLSDSGFYLCAWQGQPYNSPLHFGNGTRLTVT.